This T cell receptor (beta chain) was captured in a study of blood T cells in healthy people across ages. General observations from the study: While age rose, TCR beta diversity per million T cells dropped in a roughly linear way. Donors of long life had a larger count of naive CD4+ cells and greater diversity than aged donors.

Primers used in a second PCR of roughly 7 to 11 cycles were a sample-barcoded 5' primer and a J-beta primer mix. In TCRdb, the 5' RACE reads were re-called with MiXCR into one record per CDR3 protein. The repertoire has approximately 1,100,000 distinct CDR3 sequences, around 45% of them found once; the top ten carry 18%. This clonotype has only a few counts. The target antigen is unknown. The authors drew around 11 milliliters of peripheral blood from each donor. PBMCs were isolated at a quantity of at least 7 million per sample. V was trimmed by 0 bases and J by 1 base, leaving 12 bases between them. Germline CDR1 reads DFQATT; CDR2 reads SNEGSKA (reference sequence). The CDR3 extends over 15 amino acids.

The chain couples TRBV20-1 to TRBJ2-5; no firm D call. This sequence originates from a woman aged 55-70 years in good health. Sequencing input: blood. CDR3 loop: CSARDLVRFQETQYF. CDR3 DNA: TGCAGTGCTAGAGACCTTGTTCGGTTCCAAGAGACCCAGTACTTC.